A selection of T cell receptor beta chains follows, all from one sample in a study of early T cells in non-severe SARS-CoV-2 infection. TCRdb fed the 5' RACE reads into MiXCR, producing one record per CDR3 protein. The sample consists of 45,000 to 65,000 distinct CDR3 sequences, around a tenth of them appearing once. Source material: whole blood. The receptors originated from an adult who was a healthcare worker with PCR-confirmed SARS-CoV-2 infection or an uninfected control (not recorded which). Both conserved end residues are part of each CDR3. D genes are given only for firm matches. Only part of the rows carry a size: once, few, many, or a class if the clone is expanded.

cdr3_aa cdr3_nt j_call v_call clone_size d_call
CASSFSQVSSGNTIYF TGTGCCAGCAGCTTTTCTCAGGTCTCCTCTGGAAACACCATATATTTT TRBJ1-3 TRBV11-2 many .
CASSPPDGTEAFF TGTGCCAGCAGTCCTCCGGATGGCACTGAAGCTTTCTTT TRBJ1-1 TRBV6-6 few .
CASSQKAGEQFF TGTGCCAGCAGCCAAAAGGCGGGCGAGCAGTTCTTC TRBJ2-1 TRBV14 many .
CASSLAGSETQYF TGTGCCAGCAGCTTAGCGGGGTCCGAGACCCAGTACTTC TRBJ2-5 TRBV7-2 many .
CASSLGGSGAYNEQFF TGTGCCAGCAGCTTAGGGGGTAGCGGAGCCTACAATGAGCAGTTCTTC TRBJ2-1 TRBV7-2 many .
CSVEPGTTPNEQFF TGCAGCGTAGAACCCGGGACAACGCCCAATGAGCAGTTCTTC TRBJ2-1 TRBV29-1 many .
CASSSDRESYWTQYF TGTGCCAGCAGCTCGGACAGGGAATCATATTGGACCCAGTACTTC TRBJ2-5 TRBV2 many TRBD1
CAWSVLGVLTF TGTGCCTGGAGTGTCCTGGGGGTCCTGACTTTC TRBJ2-6 TRBV30 many .
CASSPDRGREAFF TGCGCCAGCAGCCCCGACAGGGGCCGCGAAGCTTTCTTT TRBJ1-1 TRBV4-1 many TRBD1
CASSREGNSGDTQYF TGCGCCAGCAGCAGGGAGGGGAATTCGGGAGATACGCAGTATTTT TRBJ2-3 TRBV5-1 once TRBD2
CASSSGTVASSTDTQYF TGCGCCAGCAGCTCAGGGACAGTAGCTTCTAGCACAGATACGCAGTATTTT TRBJ2-3 TRBV5-1 . TRBD1
CASSQSWAGEPGANVLTF TGCGCCAGCAGTCAATCGTGGGCAGGGGAGCCTGGGGCCAACGTCCTGACTTTC TRBJ2-6 TRBV23-1 many .
CASSDSSGADTQYF TGTGCCAGCAGTGACTCTTCAGGGGCCGATACGCAGTATTTT TRBJ2-3 TRBV6-4 many .
CATSRVSLGGGGNEQFF TGTGCCACCAGCAGAGTTTCCCTAGGGGGAGGGGGCAATGAGCAGTTCTTC TRBJ2-1 TRBV15 . .
CASSRRDSYNEQFF TGTGCCAGCAGCCGAAGGGACTCCTACAATGAGCAGTTCTTC TRBJ2-1 TRBV14 many .
CASSPSGDEQYF TGTGCCAGCAGCCCTAGCGGAGACGAGCAGTACTTC TRBJ2-7 TRBV14 . TRBD2
CASSFSRDFNQPQHF TGTGCCAGCAGCTTCTCCCGGGACTTCAATCAGCCCCAGCATTTT TRBJ1-5 TRBV5-8 few .
CASMRPEQNTGELFF TGTGCCAGCATGCGCCCAGAACAGAACACCGGGGAGCTGTTTTTT TRBJ2-2 TRBV28 many .
CSLRGFHEQFF TGCAGTCTAAGGGGGTTCCATGAGCAGTTCTTC TRBJ2-1 TRBV29-1 few .
CASSWDRASEQYF TGCGCCAGCAGCTGGGACAGGGCAAGTGAGCAGTACTTC TRBJ2-7 TRBV5-1 many TRBD1
CASSLAQGYEQFF TGTGCCAGCAGCTTAGCCCAAGGTTATGAGCAGTTCTTC TRBJ2-1 TRBV7-6 . .
CASSLEGVRDGYTF TGCGCCAGCAGCTTGGAGGGGGTCCGGGATGGCTACACCTTC TRBJ1-2 TRBV5-1 many .
CASSSGTGGNIQYF TGTGCCAGCAGCTCCGGGACAGGGGGCAACATTCAGTACTTC TRBJ2-4 TRBV7-2 many TRBD1
CASSPSPQGSNSPLHF TGCGCCAGCAGCCCCAGCCCACAGGGCAGTAATTCACCCCTCCACTTT TRBJ1-6 TRBV5-1 . .
CASSYYDGSYEQYF TGTGCCAGCAGTTACTACGACGGAAGCTACGAGCAGTACTTC TRBJ2-7 TRBV6-2/TRBV6-3 . .
CSSSGTGGFEQYF TGCAGCTCATCCGGGACAGGGGGATTCGAGCAGTACTTC TRBJ2-7 TRBV29-1 once TRBD1
CASSAKTGASPLHF TGTGCCAGCAGCGCTAAGACAGGGGCCTCACCCCTCCACTTT TRBJ1-6 TRBV9 many TRBD1